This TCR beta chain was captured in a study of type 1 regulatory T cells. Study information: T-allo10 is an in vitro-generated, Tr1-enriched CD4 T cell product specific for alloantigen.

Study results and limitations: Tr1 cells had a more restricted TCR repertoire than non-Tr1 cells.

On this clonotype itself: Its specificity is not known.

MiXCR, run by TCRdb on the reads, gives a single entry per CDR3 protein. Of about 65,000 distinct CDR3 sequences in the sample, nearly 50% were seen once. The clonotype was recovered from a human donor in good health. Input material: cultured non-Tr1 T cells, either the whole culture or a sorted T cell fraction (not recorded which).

CDR3 sequence reads: CASRSGGRPNEQFF. The CDR3 nucleotides are TGCGCCAGCAGGTCGGGGGGTAGGCCCAATGAGCAGTTCTTC. The V gene is TRBV5-1, the J gene TRBJ2-1, with 7 bases lining up with TRBD2. The CDR3 consists of 14 residues. Looked up from germline, CDR1 is SGHRS and CDR2 is YFSETQ. The V and J ends lost 5 bases and 6 bases, in that order; junction bases with no gene match: 8.